This TCR beta chain was retrieved from a study of blood T cell repertoires in COVID-19. Original analysis: Using reference gene primer amplification, nucleated cell counts were estimated. Sequencing was performed with immunoSEQ multiplex PCR; in TCRdb, only in-frame clones are kept and a portion is missing. V, J and clone size are those of that table, while D and trimming were read from the DNA. The data hold around 300,000 clones, with roughly 90% observed a single time. From germline, CDR1 is SGHRS and CDR2 YFSETQ. Trimming took 4 bases from V and 8 from J; bases not matched to a gene: 9. The CDR3 runs 15 residues.

The receptor's source is a man in his fifties with acute or convalescent COVID-19. The V gene is TRBV5-1, the J gene TRBJ1-4, with 9 bases aligning to TRBD1. The specimen was peripheral blood. CDR3 sequence reads: CASSMDRGHEEKLFF. CDR3 nucleotide sequence: TGCGCCAGCAGCATGGACAGGGGACACGAGGAAAAACTGTTTTTT.